The rows below give T cell receptor beta chains drawn from one sample of a study of B cell selection in AIRE deficiency. The assay was immunoSEQ multiplex PCR, and TCRdb's table has in-frame clones only and misses some. Of about 24,000 clones listed, about 95% are singletons. Sequencing used CD4+CD127+ conventional T cells sorted from PBMCs. These receptor sequences come from a human donor in good health. The CDR3 runs from the conserved cysteine through the conserved F or W. A D gene is named only where the DNA matches it firmly. Clone sizes are given selectively: once, few, many, or a class where the clone is expanded.

cdr3_length clone_size j_call d_call v_call cdr3_aa cdr3_nt
15 - TRBJ1-5 - TRBV5-1 CASSLEPNSNQPQHF TGCGCCAGCAGCTTGGAGCCAAACAGCAATCAGCCCCAGCATTTT
15 - TRBJ1-2 - TRBV6-6 CASSFAGNEHYGYTF TGTGCCAGCAGCTTCGCAGGAAATGAACACTATGGCTACACCTTC
13 - TRBJ2-6 - TRBV12-5 CASGFSGANVLTF TGTGCTAGTGGTTTTTCTGGGGCCAACGTCCTGACTTTC
13 - TRBJ2-4 - TRBV13 CASSLGGVHIQYF TGTGCCAGCAGCTTAGGGGGGGTCCACATTCAGTACTTC
12 - TRBJ1-2 TRBD1 TRBV29-1 CSVDIDRVGYTF TGCAGCGTAGATATCGACAGGGTTGGCTACACCTTC
14 - TRBJ2-2 - TRBV10-2 CASSLDRFTGELFF TGCGCCAGCAGTCTGGACCGTTTCACCGGGGAGCTGTTTTTT
18 - TRBJ1-2 - TRBV7-3 CASSLPPVARRANYGYTF TGTGCCAGCAGCTTACCCCCGGTCGCCCGCCGTGCTAACTATGGCTACACCTTC
14 - TRBJ2-1 - TRBV7-8 CASSQEAGWNEQFF TGTGCCAGCAGCCAAGAGGCAGGGTGGAATGAGCAGTTCTTC
13 - TRBJ1-1 - TRBV10-3 CAISEDGYTEAFF TGTGCCATCAGTGAGGATGGTTACACTGAAGCTTTCTTT
13 - TRBJ2-1 - TRBV7-7 CASSLDPWGEQFF TGTGCCAGCAGCCTAGACCCGTGGGGTGAGCAGTTCTTC
12 - TRBJ2-7 - TRBV29-1 CSVVRGSYEQYF TGCAGCGTTGTTCGGGGTTCCTACGAGCAGTACTTC
15 - TRBJ2-7 TRBD1 TRBV6-6 CASKGTGRGAREQYF TGTGCCAGCAAAGGGACAGGGAGAGGAGCTCGCGAGCAGTACTTC
16 - TRBJ1-4 - TRBV27 CASSLVGRGPLEKLFF TGTGCCAGCAGTTTGGTAGGGAGAGGGCCGTTGGAAAAACTGTTTTTT
16 - TRBJ2-3 TRBD2 TRBV5-1 CASARGSGAITDTQYF TGCGCCTCGGCTAGGGGTAGCGGGGCTATCACAGATACGCAGTATTTT
13 few TRBJ1-1 - TRBV11-3 CASSLEENTEAFF TGTGCCAGCAGCTTAGAAGAGAACACTGAAGCTTTCTTT
14 - TRBJ2-7 TRBD1 TRBV5-1 CASSPGTGSYEQYF TGCGCCAGCAGCCCCGGGACAGGCTCCTACGAGCAGTACTTC
14 - TRBJ1-4 - TRBV5-5 CASSSDSGMEKLFF TGTGCCAGCAGCTCGGACAGCGGGATGGAAAAACTGTTTTTT
14 - TRBJ1-5 - TRBV6-5 CASSSGYSNQPQHF TGTGCCAGTAGCTCAGGTTATAGCAATCAGCCCCAGCATTTT
14 - TRBJ1-2 - TRBV19 CASSIDTTFYGYTF TGTGCCAGTAGTATCGACACGACCTTCTATGGCTACACCTTC
12 - TRBJ1-1 - TRBV30 CARAALGTEAFF TGTGCCCGCGCGGCCCTTGGGACTGAAGCTTTCTTT
13 - TRBJ1-1 - TRBV19 CASSTSSIAEAFF TGTGCCAGTAGTACATCGTCCATAGCTGAAGCTTTCTTT
15 - TRBJ1-5 - TRBV2 CASSDIEGGNQPQHF TGTGCCAGCAGCGATATCGAGGGAGGCAATCAGCCCCAGCATTTT
15 - TRBJ1-1 - TRBV6-1 CASSPTAGGSTEAFF TGTGCCAGCAGTCCTACCGCTGGGGGTAGCACTGAAGCTTTCTTT
12 - TRBJ1-2 - TRBV4-2 CASSQGTGGYTF TGTGCCAGCAGCCAAGGGACGGGGGGCTACACCTTC
15 once TRBJ1-2 - TRBV25-1 CASSEPGRTLYGYTF TGTGCCAGCAGTGAACCGGGACGGACCCTCTATGGCTACACCTTC
13 - TRBJ1-1 TRBD1 TRBV5-8 CATDGGRGLEAFF TGTGCCACCGACGGGGGCAGGGGGCTGGAAGCTTTCTTT
14 - TRBJ1-5 TRBD1 TRBV6-1 CASRQGEKISPQHF TGTGCCAGCCGACAGGGGGAGAAAATCAGCCCCCAGCATTTT
14 - TRBJ1-2 TRBD1 TRBV10-1 CASSEFRTGNGYTF TGCGCCAGCAGTGAGTTCCGGACAGGGAATGGCTACACCTTC
14 - TRBJ1-1 - TRBV7-2 CASSLVGGSGEAFF TGTGCCAGCAGCTTAGTGGGAGGGTCTGGGGAGGCTTTCTTT
17 - TRBJ2-2 TRBD1 TRBV27 CASSFPSPDRATGELFF TGTGCCAGCAGTTTCCCTTCCCCGGACAGGGCCACCGGGGAGCTGTTTTTT
16 - TRBJ2-5 - TRBV14 CASSQERREYQETQYF TGTGCCAGCAGCCAAGAACGGAGGGAGTACCAAGAGACCCAGTACTTC
17 - TRBJ1-2 - TRBV11-2 CASSLLYRLGFNYGYTF TGTGCCAGCAGCTTATTGTATCGTCTGGGTTTTAACTATGGCTACACCTTC
14 - TRBJ1-4 - TRBV7-6 CASSSGTVNEKLFF TGTGCCAGCAGCTCCGGGACGGTGAATGAAAAGCTGTTTTTT
13 - TRBJ2-7 TRBD2 TRBV11-3 CASSLGLAAEQYF TGTGCCAGCAGCTTGGGACTAGCCGCCGAGCAGTACTTC
15 - TRBJ2-7 TRBD2 TRBV10-1 CASSDPRAGVYEQYF TGCGCCAGCAGTGACCCTCGGGCGGGGGTGTACGAGCAGTACTTC
14 - TRBJ2-7 - TRBV5-6 CASSLVQGHYEQYF TGTGCCAGCAGCTTGGTGCAGGGCCACTACGAGCAGTACTTC
14 once TRBJ2-5 - TRBV25-1 CASSVSGVQETQYF TGTGCCAGCAGTGTATCAGGGGTCCAAGAGACCCAGTACTTC
14 - TRBJ2-7 TRBD2 TRBV25-1 CASSEPGLAKEQYF TGTGCCAGCAGTGAACCAGGACTAGCGAAGGAGCAGTACTTC
12 - TRBJ1-4 - TRBV6-1 CASSENRVTLFF TGTGCCAGCAGTGAAAACAGGGTAACACTGTTTTTT
16 - TRBJ1-6 - TRBV6-6 CATGTYDSSYNSPLHF TGTGCCACCGGGACATACGACAGCTCCTATAATTCACCCCTCCACTTT
16 - TRBJ1-6 - TRBV6-1 CASSGGVSSYNSPLHF TGTGCCAGCAGTGGGGGGGTAAGCTCCTATAATTCACCCCTCCACTTT
14 - TRBJ1-3 - TRBV7-9 CASSTEDSGNTIYF TGTGCCAGCAGCACAGAGGACTCTGGAAACACCATATATTTT
15 - TRBJ1-1 - TRBV28 CASKVYRAMNTEAFF TGTGCCAGCAAAGTCTACAGGGCCATGAACACTGAAGCTTTCTTT
16 once TRBJ2-5 - TRBV7-9 CASSLASGAAQETQYF TGTGCCAGCAGCTTAGCAAGTGGGGCGGCCCAAGAGACCCAGTACTTC
14 once TRBJ1-2 - TRBV19 CASSEDPNNPGYTF TGTGCCAGTAGTGAGGATCCCAACAACCCTGGCTACACCTTC
16 - TRBJ2-3 - TRBV13 CASSLAPGASTDTQYF TGTGCCAGCAGCTTAGCGCCTGGGGCCAGCACAGATACGCAGTATTTT
12 - TRBJ2-3 - TRBV7-2 CASSGGVDTQYF TGTGCCAGCAGCGGTGGGGTAGATACGCAGTATTTT
15 - TRBJ1-6 - TRBV5-1 CASSLDSSKNSPLHF TGCGCCAGCAGCTTAGACTCCAGTAAGAATTCACCCCTCCACTTT
15 - TRBJ2-5 - TRBV5-4 CASSFTGEEKETQYF TGTGCCAGCAGCTTCACTGGGGAGGAGAAAGAGACCCAGTACTTC
14 - TRBJ1-4 - TRBV19 CATRDTSTNEKLFF TGTGCCACCCGGGACACCTCAACTAATGAAAAACTGTTTTTT
13 - TRBJ1-5 - TRBV11-2 CASSGGGGLPQHF TGTGCCAGCAGCGGCGGTGGGGGGCTGCCCCAGCATTTT
17 - TRBJ1-2 TRBD1 TRBV5-1 CASSLFRDRDRHYGYTF TGCGCCAGCAGCTTGTTCCGGGACAGGGACAGGCACTATGGCTACACCTTC
13 - TRBJ2-7 - TRBV19 CASSPPGTVEQYF TGTGCCAGTAGTCCCCCGGGGACTGTAGAGCAGTACTTC